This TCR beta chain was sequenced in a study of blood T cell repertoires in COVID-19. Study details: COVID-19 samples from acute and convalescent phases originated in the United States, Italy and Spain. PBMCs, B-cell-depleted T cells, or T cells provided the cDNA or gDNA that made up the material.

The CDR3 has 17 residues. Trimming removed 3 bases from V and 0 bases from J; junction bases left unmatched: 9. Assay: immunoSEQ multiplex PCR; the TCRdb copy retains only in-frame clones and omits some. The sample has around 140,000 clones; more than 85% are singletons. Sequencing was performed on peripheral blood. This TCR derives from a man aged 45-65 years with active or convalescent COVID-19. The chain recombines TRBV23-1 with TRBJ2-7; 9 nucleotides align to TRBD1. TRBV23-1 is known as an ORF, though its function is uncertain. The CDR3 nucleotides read TGCGCCAGCAGTCATTCCGATGAGACAGGGGGCTCCTACGAGCAGTACTTC. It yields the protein CASSHSDETGGSYEQYF.